These 8 T cell receptor beta chains originate from one sample sequenced in a study of blood T cell repertoires in COVID-19. Profiling relied on immunoSEQ multiplex PCR, and the TCRdb table lists in-frame clones only, not all of them. The repertoire includes around 110,000 clones, over 80% of them detected once, and approximately 2.5% sits in the top ten. Source material: peripheral blood. The receptors here all came from a man aged 30 to 39 with acute or convalescent COVID-19.

This rearrangement joins TRBV5-1 to TRBJ2-1, with a tentative D call TRBD1 (6 bases). The CDR3 is 16 amino acids. Trimming removed 4 bases from V and 6 bases from J, with 20 bases in between. Germline loops: CDR1 SGHRS, CDR2 YFSETQ. The CDR3: CASSVGTGFPPNEQFF. The CDR3, as DNA: TGCGCCAGCAGCGTAGGCACAGGGTTCCCCCCCAATGAGCAGTTCTTC.

The chain combines TRBV6-5 with TRBJ1-6; 7 nucleotides agree with TRBD1. Germline trimming cut 6 bases from V and 11 bases from J; bases unmatched to any gene: 10. The CDR3 spans 14 residues. Germline assignment: CDR1 MNHEY and CDR2 SVGAGI. The CDR3 DNA is TGTGCCAGCAGCCAAGACAGGGTGATACCACCCCTCCACTTT. This sequence encodes CASSQDRVIPPLHF.

This sequence joins TRBV27 and TRBJ1-5; D is ambiguous. V was pared by 4 bases and J by 7 bases, with 14 bases between. Germline loops: CDR1 MNHEY, CDR2 SMNVEV (reference sequence). The CDR3 is made up of 14 amino acids. The CDR3 nucleotides are TGTGCCAGCAGTTCGGGGTGGGAGGGACAGCCCCAGCATTTT. It specifies CASSSGWEGQPQHF.

This clone has only a few counts. This CDR3 is also generated by other DNA sequences in the sample. V and J are TRBV12-3 or TRBV12-4 and TRBJ1-3; D unclear. V gave up 6 bases and J gave up 0 bases, with 3 bases separating them. The CDR3 loop spans 12 amino acids. The CDR3 DNA reads as TGTGCCAGCAGCCTCTCTGGAAACACCATATATTTT. The encoded protein is CASSLSGNTIYF.

V and J are TRBV2 and TRBJ1-3; D gene unclear. This CDR3 comprises 14 residues. Germline V gene data show CDR1 as SNHLY and CDR2 as FYNNEI. Trimming stripped 10 bases from V and 0 bases from J, with 13 bases between. This CDR3 reads CATALWSSGNTIYF. The CDR3, as DNA: TGTGCCACCGCTCTATGGAGCTCTGGAAACACCATATATTTT.

The genes are TRBV11-2 and TRBJ1-1; 9 nucleotides match TRBD1. Germline loops: CDR1 SGHAT, CDR2 FQNNGV. V shed 5 bases, J shed 6 bases, and the junction held 16 bases outside the gene matches. The length of the CDR3 is 17 residues. The DNA of the CDR3 is TGTGCCAGCAGCCGCTTCCCGAAGACAGGGGGTTTTGCTGAAGCTTTCTTT. It specifies CASSRFPKTGGFAEAFF.

The genes are TRBV13 and TRBJ2-1; no clear D. Trimming stripped 2 bases from V and 8 bases from J, with 13 bases between. The CDR3 extends over 14 amino acids. CDR1 is PRHDT, CDR2 FYEKMQ, per germline (reference sequence). In DNA form, the CDR3 reads TGTGCCAGCAGCTTATACGATCGAGGTCATGAGCAGTTCTTC. As protein: CASSLYDRGHEQFF.

The rearrangement links TRBV9 to TRBJ1-2; the D gene is possibly TRBD1 (5 bases). Between the trimmed V and J ends, which lost 2 bases and 1 base, there was a span of 9 bases. The V gene's germline CDR1 is SGDLS and CDR2 YYNGEE. The CDR3 runs to 14 residues. CDR3 in DNA: TGTGCCAGCAGCGTCGCAGGGAATAACTATGGCTACACCTTC. This codes for CASSVAGNNYGYTF.